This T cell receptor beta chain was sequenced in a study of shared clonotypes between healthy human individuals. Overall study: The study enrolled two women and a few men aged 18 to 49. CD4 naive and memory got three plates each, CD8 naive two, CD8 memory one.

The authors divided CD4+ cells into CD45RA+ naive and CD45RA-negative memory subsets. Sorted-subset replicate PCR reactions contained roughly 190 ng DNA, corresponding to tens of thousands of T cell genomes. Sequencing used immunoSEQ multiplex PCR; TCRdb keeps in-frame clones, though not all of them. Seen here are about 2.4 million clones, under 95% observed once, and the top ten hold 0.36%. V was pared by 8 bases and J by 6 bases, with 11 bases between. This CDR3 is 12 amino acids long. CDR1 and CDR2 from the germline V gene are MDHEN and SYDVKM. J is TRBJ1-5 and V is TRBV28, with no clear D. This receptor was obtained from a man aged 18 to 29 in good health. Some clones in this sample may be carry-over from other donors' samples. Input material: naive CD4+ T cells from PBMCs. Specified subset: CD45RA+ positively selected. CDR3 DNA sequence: TGTGCCAGCTCGGTCTTCCGTCAGCCCCAGCATTTT. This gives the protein CASSVFRQPQHF.